These 29 T cell receptor beta chains share one sample of origin, sequenced in a study of cytomegalovirus exposure and HLA in healthy donors. Primers included in the PCR were 60 Vbeta and 13 Jbeta primers. Using immunoSEQ multiplex PCR, the repertoire was profiled, and TCRdb retains in-frame clones only, with some absent. The sample carries about 170,000 clones, over 65% recorded once. The specimen sequenced was PBMCs. The origin of the receptors is a female donor in good health and CMV-seronegative.

CDR3 sequence: CASALWQSNQPQHF. CDR3 nucleotide sequence: TGTGCCAGCGCCCTTTGGCAAAGCAATCAGCCCCAGCATTTT. J is TRBJ1-5 and V is TRBV5-8; the D is unclear. Germline V gene lookup returns CDR1 SGHTS and CDR2 YDEGEE. The length of the CDR3 is 14 residues. V was clipped by 7 bases and J by 1 base, with 12 bases between them.

This chain joins TRBV6-5 and TRBJ2-7; TRBD1 matches at 7 bases. CDR3 size: 15 residues. V shed 1 base, J shed 3 bases, and the junction held 6 bases outside the gene matches. Germline-derived CDR1 and CDR2 are MNHEY and SVGAGI. CDR3 sequence reads: CASSYYNRGGYEQYF. CDR3 bases: TGTGCCAGCAGTTACTACAACAGGGGTGGCTACGAGCAGTACTTC.

This clone has more than one count but fewer than ten. The chain combines TRBV5-4 with TRBJ2-3, with D possibly TRBD1 on 7 matching bases. The length of the CDR3 is 17 residues. Trimming removed 4 bases at V and 4 bases at J, with 22 bases between. Germline CDR1 and CDR2: SGHNT and YYREEE (reference sequence). This CDR3 reads CASSPPLQDRRADTQYF. In nucleotides, the CDR3 is TGTGCCAGCAGCCCCCCCCTGCAGGACAGGAGGGCAGATACGCAGTATTTT.

This chain connects TRBV4-3 to TRBJ1-5; 8 bases fit TRBD1. There are 14 residues in the CDR3. The V gene end was trimmed by 2 bases and the J gene end by 4 bases; junction bases not matched to a gene: 1. CDR1 and CDR2 (germline): LGHNA, YSLEER. CDR3 DNA: TGCGCCAGCAGCCAAAGACAGGGGAATCAGCCCCAGCATTTT. Its translation is CASSQRQGNQPQHF.

V and J are TRBV18 and TRBJ1-3; 7 nucleotides line up with TRBD1. Germline V gene sequence: CDR1 KGHSH, CDR2 LQKENI. The J segment lost 4 bases and the V segment lost 3 bases, leaving 3 bases of the junction unmatched. The CDR3 is made up of 14 amino acids. Here the CDR3 DNA reads TGTGCCAGCTCACCGGGACAGCCCGGAAACACCATATATTTT. As protein: CASSPGQPGNTIYF.

J is TRBJ1-4 and V is TRBV30; D is unresolved. Germline assignment: CDR1 GTSNPN and CDR2 SVGIG (reference sequence). Between the trimmed V and J ends, which lost 1 base and 4 bases, there was a span of 7 bases. This CDR3 contains 13 residues. The CDR3 coding sequence is TGTGCCTGGAGTGAGTGGAGTAATGAAAAACTGTTTTTT. It specifies CAWSEWSNEKLFF.

CDR3 bases: TGTGCCAGTAGTATTGGACAGGGGGTCAATCAGCCCCAGCATTTT. Protein sequence: CASSIGQGVNQPQHF. The V call is TRBV19, the J call TRBJ1-5, with 10 bases lining up with TRBD1. The ends lost 3 bases at V and 3 bases at J; junction bases unmatched: 2. The CDR3 covers 15 residues. Germline loops: CDR1 LNHDA, CDR2 SQIVND (reference sequence).

The table lists this clone with a count of one. Other DNA sequences in the sample encode the same CDR3. The chain has TRBV5-1 and TRBJ2-7; 10 nucleotides align to TRBD1. The CDR3 consists of 13 residues. The junction had 0 bases not matched to a gene; V was cut back by 0 bases and J by 6 bases. The germline gives CDR1 SGHRS, CDR2 YFSETQ. The CDR3 sequence: CASSLGDRGEQYF. The DNA of the CDR3 is TGCGCCAGCAGCTTGGGGGACAGGGGCGAGCAGTACTTC.

This clone has a handful of counts. The V and J genes are TRBV30 and TRBJ1-5; 7 nucleotides align to TRBD1. The CDR3 totals 14 residues. The V gene end was trimmed by 0 bases and the J gene end by 7 bases; junction bases not matched to a gene: 6. Germline assignment: CDR1 GTSNPN and CDR2 SVGIG (reference sequence). The CDR3 loop reads CAWSVRQGKQPQHF. The CDR3 DNA reads as TGTGCCTGGAGTGTACGACAGGGTAAACAGCCCCAGCATTTT.

V is TRBV6-5 and J is TRBJ2-7; 12 bases agree with TRBD2. Trimming took 2 bases from V and 3 from J; bases not matched to a gene: 5. This CDR3 spans 16 amino acids. Looked up from germline, CDR1 is MNHEY and CDR2 is SVGAGI. The DNA of the CDR3 is TGTGCCAGCAGTTACGGGCTAGCGGGAGGGTTCTACGAGCAGTACTTC. It yields the protein CASSYGLAGGFYEQYF.

J is TRBJ2-2 and V is TRBV10-1; 10 positions match TRBD2. The CDR3 runs to 20 residues. V gave up 0 bases and J gave up 3 bases; unmatched junction bases: 13. Germline CDR1 WNHNN, CDR2 SYGVQD (reference sequence). The CDR3 region is CASSESDSGRYFSDTGELFF. DNA for the CDR3: TGCGCCAGCAGTGAGTCGGATAGCGGGAGGTATTTTTCAGACACCGGGGAGCTGTTTTTT.

Only one count was recorded for this clone. The DNA of the CDR3 is TGTGCCAGCAGCTTCGAGAATGAGCAGTTCTTC. Amino acid sequence: CASSFENEQFF. This sequence joins TRBV9 and TRBJ2-1; no definite D call. CDR3 size: 11 residues. V was shortened by 4 bases and J by 7 bases, with 6 bases between the two germline ends. CDR1 and CDR2 from the germline V gene are SGDLS and YYNGEE.

V gene TRBV28 combines with J gene TRBJ2-1, with 9 bases matching TRBD2. Per germline, CDR1 MDHEN and CDR2 SYDVKM. The CDR3 has 16 amino acids. V gave up 6 bases and J gave up 9 bases; unmatched junction bases: 15. The CDR3 reads CASSLLLGAGGGEQFF. The CDR3 coding sequence is TGTGCCAGCAGCCTTCTCCTCGGGGCGGGAGGGGGTGAGCAGTTCTTC. The full variable domain, with the rest looked up from reference TRBV28 and TRBJ2-1, is DVKVTQSSRYLVKRTGEKVFLECVQDMDHENMFWYRQDPGLGLRLIYFSYDVKMKEKGDIPEGYSVSREKKERFSLILESASTNQTSMYLCASSLLLGAGGGEQFFGPGTRLTVL.

Here the CDR3 DNA reads TGCGCCAGCAGTCTGGGACTAGCGGGAGCCAATGAGCAGTTCTTC. It yields the protein CASSLGLAGANEQFF. The chain recombines TRBV23-1 with TRBJ2-1, with 14 bases aligning to TRBD2. TRBV23-1 is treated as an ORF (open reading frame) with a function not yet certain. V was clipped by 4 bases and J by 6 bases; unmatched bases: 2. The CDR3 extends over 15 amino acids.

The chain couples TRBV28 to TRBJ2-1, with 14 positions matching TRBD2. The length of the CDR3 is 16 residues. Germline V gives CDR1 MDHEN, CDR2 SYDVKM. V trimming: 3 bases; J trimming: 7 bases; junction bases outside the gene matches: 5. In nucleotides, the CDR3 is TGTGCCAGCAGTTTCCTTGGGACTAGCGGGAGAAATGAGCAGTTCTTC. It codes for CASSFLGTSGRNEQFF. Based on the CDR3 plus reference TRBV28 and TRBJ2-1, the full variable domain is DVKVTQSSRYLVKRTGEKVFLECVQDMDHENMFWYRQDPGLGLRLIYFSYDVKMKEKGDIPEGYSVSREKKERFSLILESASTNQTSMYLCASSFLGTSGRNEQFFGPGTRLTVL.

V usage is TRBV7-8 and J usage is TRBJ2-1; the match to TRBD2 covers 11 bases. This CDR3 has 13 residues. V dropped 1 base and J dropped 12; count of bases not matched to a gene: 2. CDR1 is SGHVS, CDR2 FQNEAQ, per germline. Here the CDR3 reads CASSLGLAGGQFF. Here the CDR3 DNA reads TGTGCCAGCAGCTTAGGGCTAGCGGGAGGGCAGTTCTTC.

The V call is TRBV4-1, the J call TRBJ2-7; weak D call: TRBD1 (6 bases). The CDR3 is 15 residues long. V was trimmed by 1 base and J by 2 bases, leaving 12 bases between them. Germline V CDR1 and CDR2: MGHRA, YSYEKL. CDR3 loop: CASSQASTGTYEQYF. CDR3 coding DNA: TGCGCCAGCAGCCAAGCTTCCACAGGGACCTACGAGCAGTACTTC.

The chain couples TRBV10-1 to TRBJ2-1; 9 bases match TRBD2. V lost 6 bases, J lost 0 bases, and 3 bases stayed unmatched. CDR3 length: 15 amino acids. The germline V gene encodes CDR1 WNHNN and CDR2 SYGVQD (reference sequence). CDR3 residues: CASRGLAGSYNEQFF. The CDR3 region has the DNA TGCGCCAGCAGGGGACTAGCCGGCTCCTACAATGAGCAGTTCTTC.

V is TRBV4-3 and J is TRBJ1-1, with D unclear. Trimming stripped 0 bases from V and 7 bases from J, with 9 bases between. The CDR3 consists of 13 residues. Germline V CDR1 and CDR2: LGHNA, YSLEER. CDR3 region: CASSQDSFLEAFF. Here the CDR3 DNA reads TGCGCCAGCAGCCAAGATTCTTTTCTTGAAGCTTTCTTT.

V usage is TRBV10-3 and J usage is TRBJ1-4; D is unclear. The germline V and J ends were trimmed by 0 bases and 3 bases, with 14 bases remaining between them. Germline-derived CDR1 and CDR2 are ENHRY and SYGVKD. The CDR3 length is 17 residues. The CDR3 DNA follows: TGTGCCATCAGTGAGTCCAAAGGAGAGGCGGCTAATGAAAAACTGTTTTTT. Its protein product is CAISESKGEAANEKLFF.

V and J are TRBV5-4 and TRBJ2-7; 12 nucleotides agree with TRBD2. The CDR3 loop spans 17 amino acids. CDR1 is SGHNT, CDR2 YYREEE, per germline (reference sequence). Trimming removed 0 bases from V and 7 bases from J; junction bases left unmatched: 11. CDR3 in DNA: TGTGCCAGCAGCTTGGGCCTCCTAGCGGGGGGGCCACGGGAGCAGTACTTC. Its protein is CASSLGLLAGGPREQYF.

This chain uses TRBV10-3 with TRBJ2-4; 15 positions match TRBD2. The CDR3 runs 16 residues. Trimming took 6 bases from V and 2 from J; bases not matched to a gene: 2. Germline V CDR1 and CDR2: ENHRY, SYGVKD. The DNA for the CDR3 is TGTGCCATCAGCGGGACTAGCGGGGGGACCAAAAACATTCAGTACTTC. Encoded protein: CAISGTSGGTKNIQYF.

The V and J genes are TRBV6-5 and TRBJ2-7; TRBD1 aligns across 9 bases. Looked up from germline, CDR1 is MNHEY and CDR2 is SVGAGI. The CDR3 sequence is 15 residues long. Unmatched junction bases numbered 8, after V lost 6 bases and J lost 2 bases. CDR3 sequence (DNA): TGTGCCAGCAGATCTCCGGGACAGGGTACCTACGAGCAGTACTTC. Translation: CASRSPGQGTYEQYF.

The J gene is TRBJ2-3, the V gene TRBV6-4; 9 bases match TRBD2. CDR3 length: 17 amino acids. The V gene end was trimmed by 0 bases and the J gene end by 2 bases; junction bases not matched to a gene: 6. Germline lookup yields CDR1 MRHNA and CDR2 SNTAGT. The CDR3 loop reads CASSDSKTSGTTDTQYF. The CDR3 region has the DNA TGTGCCAGCAGTGACTCGAAGACTAGCGGAACCACAGATACGCAGTATTTT.

The chain employs TRBV11-2 and TRBJ2-5, with 8 nucleotides matching TRBD1. The DNA end is more similar to TRBJ2-7, so the J call may be wrong. The CDR3 covers 16 residues. CDR1 and CDR2 (germline): SGHAT, FQNNGV. The CDR3 DNA follows: TGTGCCAGCAGCTTAGATCAGGCAGGGGGCGGTTACGAGCAGTACTTC. Translation: CASSLDQAGGGYEQYF.

The chain has TRBV25-1 and TRBJ2-1; possibly TRBD2 for D (5 bases). Trimming cost V 4 bases and J 6 bases, with 10 bases left between them. The CDR3 extends over 13 amino acids. Per germline, CDR1 MGHDK and CDR2 SYGVNS. The CDR3 nucleotides are TGTGCCAGCAGTGCAACTAGGCCCAATGAGCAGTTCTTC. Its protein is CASSATRPNEQFF.

This clone occurred once. This rearrangement joins TRBV2 to TRBJ2-6, with D tentatively TRBD1 (5 bases). V gave up 3 bases and J gave up 3 bases, with 6 bases separating them. CDR3 length: 14 amino acids. The germline V gene encodes CDR1 SNHLY and CDR2 FYNNEI. This CDR3 reads CASSDRDGANVLTF. The DNA of the CDR3 is TGTGCCAGCAGTGACAGGGATGGGGCCAACGTCCTGACTTTC.

The chain links TRBV13 to TRBJ2-7, with D possibly TRBD2 on 5 matching bases. Trimming left V 2 bases short and J 5 bases short, with 10 bases between. This CDR3 is 13 amino acids long. Germline loops: CDR1 PRHDT, CDR2 FYEKMQ (reference sequence). CDR3 nucleotide sequence: TGTGCCAGCAGCTTACGACTACGGGACGAGCAGTACTTC. Protein product: CASSLRLRDEQYF. Together with reference TRBV13 and TRBJ2-7, the CDR3 gives the full variable domain: AAGVIQSPRHLIKEKRETATLKCYPIPRHDTVYWYQQGPGQDPQFLISFYEKMQSDKGSIPDRFSAQQFSDYHSELNMSSLELGDSALYFCASSLRLRDEQYFGPGTRLTVT.

V is TRBV4-3 and J is TRBJ2-1; 9 bases fit TRBD2. V was pared by 3 bases and J by 6 bases, with 6 bases of the junction left unmatched. The germline V gene encodes CDR1 LGHNA and CDR2 YSLEER. This CDR3 spans 15 amino acids. CDR3 sequence reads: CASSHGGRVGNEQFF. In DNA, the CDR3 is TGCGCCAGCAGCCACGGCGGGAGGGTTGGCAATGAGCAGTTCTTC.